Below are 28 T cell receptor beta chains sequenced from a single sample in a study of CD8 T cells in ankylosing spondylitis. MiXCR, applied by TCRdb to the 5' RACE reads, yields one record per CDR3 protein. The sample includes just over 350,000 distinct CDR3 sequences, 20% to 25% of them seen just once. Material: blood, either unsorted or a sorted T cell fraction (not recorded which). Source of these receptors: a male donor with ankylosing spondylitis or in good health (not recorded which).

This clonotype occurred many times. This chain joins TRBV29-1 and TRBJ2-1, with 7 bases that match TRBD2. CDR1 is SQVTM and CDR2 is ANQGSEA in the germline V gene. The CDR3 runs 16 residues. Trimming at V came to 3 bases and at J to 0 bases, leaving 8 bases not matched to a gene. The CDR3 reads CSVDYPGGYSYNEQFF. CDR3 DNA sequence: TGCAGCGTTGATTACCCGGGGGGTTACTCCTACAATGAGCAGTTCTTC.

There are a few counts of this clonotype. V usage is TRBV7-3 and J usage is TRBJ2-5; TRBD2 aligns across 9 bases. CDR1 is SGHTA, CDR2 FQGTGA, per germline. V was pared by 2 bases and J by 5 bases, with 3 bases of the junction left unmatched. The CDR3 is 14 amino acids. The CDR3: CASSLGAGGETQYF. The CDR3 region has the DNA TGTGCCAGCAGCTTAGGAGCGGGGGGTGAGACCCAGTACTTC.

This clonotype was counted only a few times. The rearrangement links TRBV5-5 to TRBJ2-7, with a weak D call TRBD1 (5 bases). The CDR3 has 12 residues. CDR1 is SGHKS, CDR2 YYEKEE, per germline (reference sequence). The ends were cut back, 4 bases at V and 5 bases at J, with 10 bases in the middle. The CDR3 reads CASSLDSHEQYF. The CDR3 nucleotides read TGTGCCAGCAGCCTAGACAGTCACGAGCAGTACTTC.

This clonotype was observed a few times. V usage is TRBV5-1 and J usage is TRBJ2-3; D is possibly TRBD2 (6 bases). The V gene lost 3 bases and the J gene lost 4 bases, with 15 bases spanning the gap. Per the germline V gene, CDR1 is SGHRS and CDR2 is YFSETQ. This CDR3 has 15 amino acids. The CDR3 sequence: CASSSGWGDPDTQYF. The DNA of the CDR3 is TGCGCCAGCAGCTCGGGCTGGGGGGACCCAGATACGCAGTATTTT.

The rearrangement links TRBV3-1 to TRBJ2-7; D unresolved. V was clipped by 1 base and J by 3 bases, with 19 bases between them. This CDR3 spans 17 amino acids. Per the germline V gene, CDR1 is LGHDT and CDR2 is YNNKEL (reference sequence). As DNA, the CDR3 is TGTGCCAGCAGCCAAGGAACAGACCTCCATGGGTTCTACGAGCAGTACTTC. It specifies CASSQGTDLHGFYEQYF.

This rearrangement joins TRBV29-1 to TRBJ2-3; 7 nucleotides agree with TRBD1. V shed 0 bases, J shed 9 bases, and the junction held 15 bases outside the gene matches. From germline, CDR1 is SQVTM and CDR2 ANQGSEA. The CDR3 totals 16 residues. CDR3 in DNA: TGCAGCGTTGAAGAGGCCGGACAGGCAGTGGGGGACACGCAGTATTTT. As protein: CSVEEAGQAVGDTQYF.

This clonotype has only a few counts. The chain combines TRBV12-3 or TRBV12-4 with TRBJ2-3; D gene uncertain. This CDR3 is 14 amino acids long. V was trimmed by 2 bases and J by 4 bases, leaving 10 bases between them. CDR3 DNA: TGTGCCAGCAGTTTAATCGGTGGCTCAGATACGCAGTATTTT. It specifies CASSLIGGSDTQYF.

The CDR3 DNA follows: TGTGCCAGCAGCCCCCAGGGGGGACCCTATGGCTACACCTTC. Encoded protein: CASSPQGGPYGYTF. The genes are TRBV5-6 and TRBJ1-2; 7 bases fit TRBD1. The length of the CDR3 is 14 residues. V trimming: 4 bases; J trimming: 4 bases; junction bases outside the gene matches: 7. Germline CDR1 SGHDT, CDR2 YYEEEE.

Here the CDR3 reads CASTPQGAIQETQYF. For the CDR3, the DNA is TGTGCCAGCACCCCCCAGGGGGCGATCCAAGAGACCCAGTACTTC. The V call is TRBV6-1, the J call TRBJ2-5; 8 nucleotides agree with TRBD1. Germline assignment: CDR1 MNHNS and CDR2 SASEGT. The CDR3 runs to 15 residues. The V segment lost 7 bases and the J segment 1 base; nucleotides outside the gene matches: 8.

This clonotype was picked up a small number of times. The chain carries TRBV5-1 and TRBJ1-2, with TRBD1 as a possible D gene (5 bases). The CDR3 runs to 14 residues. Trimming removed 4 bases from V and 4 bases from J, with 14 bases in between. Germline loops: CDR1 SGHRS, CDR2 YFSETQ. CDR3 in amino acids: CASSPAGTLYGYTF. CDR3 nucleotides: TGCGCCAGCAGCCCGGCCGGGACCCTCTATGGCTACACCTTC.

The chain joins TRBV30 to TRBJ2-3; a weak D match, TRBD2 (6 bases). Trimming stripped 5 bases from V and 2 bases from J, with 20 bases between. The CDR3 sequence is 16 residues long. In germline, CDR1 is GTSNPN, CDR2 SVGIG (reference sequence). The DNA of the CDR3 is TGTGCCTGGCAGAAGGTTGCGGGACTGCTCACAGATACGCAGTATTTT. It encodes CAWQKVAGLLTDTQYF.

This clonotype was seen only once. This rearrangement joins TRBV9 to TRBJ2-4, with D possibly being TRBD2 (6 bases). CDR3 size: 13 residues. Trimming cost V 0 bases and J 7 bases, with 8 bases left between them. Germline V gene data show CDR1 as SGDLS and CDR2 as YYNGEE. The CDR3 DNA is TGTGCCAGCAGCGTAGGAGGGAGGAACATTCAGTACTTC. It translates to CASSVGGRNIQYF.

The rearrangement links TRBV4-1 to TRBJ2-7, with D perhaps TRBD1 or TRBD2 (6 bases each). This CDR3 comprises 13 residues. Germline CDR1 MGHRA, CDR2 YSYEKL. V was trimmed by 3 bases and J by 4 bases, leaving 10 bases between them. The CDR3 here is CASSHGGGYEQYF. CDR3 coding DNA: TGCGCCAGCAGCCACGGAGGGGGTTACGAGCAGTACTTC.

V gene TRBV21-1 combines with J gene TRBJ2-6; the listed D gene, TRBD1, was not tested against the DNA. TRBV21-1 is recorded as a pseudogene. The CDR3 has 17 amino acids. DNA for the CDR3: TGTGCCAGCAGCAAAGTTGGGGGAAGCTCTGGGGCCAACGTCCTGACTTTC. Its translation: CASSKVGGSSGANVLTF.

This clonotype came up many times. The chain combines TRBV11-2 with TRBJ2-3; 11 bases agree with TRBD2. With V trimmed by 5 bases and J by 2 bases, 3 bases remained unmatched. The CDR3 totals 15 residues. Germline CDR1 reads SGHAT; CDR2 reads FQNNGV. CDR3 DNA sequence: TGTGCCAGCAGCCTAGCGGGGGGATACACAGATACGCAGTATTTT. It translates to CASSLAGGYTDTQYF.

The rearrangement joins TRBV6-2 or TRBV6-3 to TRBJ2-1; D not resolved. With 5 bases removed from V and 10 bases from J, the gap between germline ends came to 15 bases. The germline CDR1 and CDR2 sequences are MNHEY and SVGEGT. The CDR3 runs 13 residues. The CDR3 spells CASSPPLASEQFF. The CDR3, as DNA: TGTGCCAGCAGTCCCCCTCTGGCAAGCGAGCAGTTCTTC.

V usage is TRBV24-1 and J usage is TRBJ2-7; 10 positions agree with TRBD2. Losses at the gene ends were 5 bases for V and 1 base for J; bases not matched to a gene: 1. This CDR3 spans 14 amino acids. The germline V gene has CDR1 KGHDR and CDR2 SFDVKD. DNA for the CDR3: TGTGCCACCAGTGCGGGACTAGCGTCCTACGAGCAGTACTTC. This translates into CATSAGLASYEQYF.

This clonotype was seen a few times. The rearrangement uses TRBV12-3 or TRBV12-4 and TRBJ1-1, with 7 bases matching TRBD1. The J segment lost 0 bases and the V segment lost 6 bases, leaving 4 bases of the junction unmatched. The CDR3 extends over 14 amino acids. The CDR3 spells CASRTGTMNTEAFF. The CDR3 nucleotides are TGTGCCAGCAGGACAGGGACTATGAACACTGAAGCTTTCTTT.

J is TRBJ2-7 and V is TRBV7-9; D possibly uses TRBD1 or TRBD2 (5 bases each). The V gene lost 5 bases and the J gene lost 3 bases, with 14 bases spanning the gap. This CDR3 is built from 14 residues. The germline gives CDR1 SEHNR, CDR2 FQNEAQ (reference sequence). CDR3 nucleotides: TGTGCCAGCAGCCGCGTTGGGGGACGCTACGAGCAGTACTTC. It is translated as CASSRVGGRYEQYF.

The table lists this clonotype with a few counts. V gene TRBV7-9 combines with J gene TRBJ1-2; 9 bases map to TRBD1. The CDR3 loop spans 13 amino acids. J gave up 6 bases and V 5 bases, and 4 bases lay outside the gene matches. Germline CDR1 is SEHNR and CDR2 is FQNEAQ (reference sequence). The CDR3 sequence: CASSLRDRDGYTF. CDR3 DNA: TGTGCCAGCAGCCTGAGGGACAGGGATGGCTACACCTTC.

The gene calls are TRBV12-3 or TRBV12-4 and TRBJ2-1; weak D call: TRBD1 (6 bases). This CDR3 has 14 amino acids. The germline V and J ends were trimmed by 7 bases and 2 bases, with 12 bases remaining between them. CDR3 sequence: CASTPGGPYNEQFF. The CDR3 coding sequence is TGTGCCAGCACCCCTGGGGGCCCCTACAATGAGCAGTTCTTC.

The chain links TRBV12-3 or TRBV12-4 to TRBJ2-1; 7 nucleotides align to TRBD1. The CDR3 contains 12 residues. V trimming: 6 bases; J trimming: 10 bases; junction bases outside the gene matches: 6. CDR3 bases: TGTGCCAGCAGCCCTACAGGGGTCGAGCAGTTCTTC. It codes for CASSPTGVEQFF.

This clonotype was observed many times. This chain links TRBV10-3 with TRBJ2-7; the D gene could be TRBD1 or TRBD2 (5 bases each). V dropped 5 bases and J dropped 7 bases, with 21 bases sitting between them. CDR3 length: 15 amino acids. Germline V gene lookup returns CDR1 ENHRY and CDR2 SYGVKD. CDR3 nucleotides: TGTGCCATCAGTTCGACAGCTGAGGGTCTGGGTGAGCAGTACTTC. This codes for CAISSTAEGLGEQYF.

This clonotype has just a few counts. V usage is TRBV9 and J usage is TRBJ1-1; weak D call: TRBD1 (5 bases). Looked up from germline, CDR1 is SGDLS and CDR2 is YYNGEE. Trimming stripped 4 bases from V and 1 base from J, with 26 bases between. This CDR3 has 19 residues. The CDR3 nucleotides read TGTGCCAGCAGCCCGAAGAGGTGGGACCAGGGACGTACGAACACTGAAGCTTTCTTT. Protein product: CASSPKRWDQGRTNTEAFF.

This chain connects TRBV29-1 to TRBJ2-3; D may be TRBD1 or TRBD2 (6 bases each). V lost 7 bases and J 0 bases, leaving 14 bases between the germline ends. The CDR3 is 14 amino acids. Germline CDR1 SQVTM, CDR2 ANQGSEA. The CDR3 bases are TGCAGCGCCTTACGGGGGCATAGCACAGATACGCAGTATTTT. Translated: CSALRGHSTDTQYF.

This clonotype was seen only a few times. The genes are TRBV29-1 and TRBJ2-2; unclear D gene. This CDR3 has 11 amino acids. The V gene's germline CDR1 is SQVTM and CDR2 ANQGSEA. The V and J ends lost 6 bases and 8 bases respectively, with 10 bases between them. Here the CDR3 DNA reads TGCAGCGTGATTACATTAGGGGAGCTGTTTTTT. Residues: CSVITLGELFF.

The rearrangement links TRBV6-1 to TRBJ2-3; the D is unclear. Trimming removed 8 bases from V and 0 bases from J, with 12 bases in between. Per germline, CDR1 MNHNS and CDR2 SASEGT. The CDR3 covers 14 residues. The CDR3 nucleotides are TGTGCCAGCGGCGAGCCCGGGAGCACAGATACGCAGTATTTT. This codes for CASGEPGSTDTQYF.

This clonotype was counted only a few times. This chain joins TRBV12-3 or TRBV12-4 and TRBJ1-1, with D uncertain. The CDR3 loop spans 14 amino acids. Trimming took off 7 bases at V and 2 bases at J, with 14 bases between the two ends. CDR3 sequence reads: CASTDEPPNTEAFF. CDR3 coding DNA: TGTGCCAGCACCGACGAACCCCCCAACACTGAAGCTTTCTTT.